This T cell receptor beta chain was observed in a study of beta chain features in type 1 diabetes. Sequencing targeted expressed TCRB transcripts, as all isolated RNA had been reverse transcribed. TCRdb's copy holds only in-frame clones and misses some; the assay was immunoSEQ multiplex PCR. The data show 65,000 to 100,000 clones, around a third seen once. V dropped 5 bases and J dropped 9; count of bases not matched to a gene: 7. Germline V CDR1 and CDR2: SNHLY, FYNNEI. The CDR3 runs to 13 residues. Every single donor gave one heparinised blood draw, and these averaged about 110 mL. The rearrangement links TRBV2 to TRBJ2-7, with 10 nucleotides matching TRBD1. Sequencing input: stem cell memory CD4+ T cells from blood. The clonotype was recovered from a woman between 18 and 29 years old in good health. The CDR3 DNA reads as TGTGCCAGCAGTCCTACCGACAGGGGGCGGCAGTACTTC. Encoded protein: CASSPTDRGRQYF.